The 14 T cell receptor beta chains in this list originate from one sample, sequenced in a study of shared T cell receptors in the human thymus. Repertoires were generated with immunoSEQ multiplex PCR, while TCRdb's copy carries only in-frame clones and drops some. The sample lists approximately 760,000 clones; 70% to 90% were seen once. These data also featured in a second study, about human thymus T cells.

The specimen sequenced was thymocytes. All receptors come from a girl under three years old with a congenital heart defect.

V gene TRBV19 combines with J gene TRBJ1-3, with D uncertain. Germline CDR1 LNHDA, CDR2 SQIVND (reference sequence). The V and J ends lost 6 bases and 11 bases respectively, with 20 bases between them. CDR3 size: 14 residues. CDR3 sequence: CASSQPWVGGSIYF. CDR3 DNA sequence: TGTGCCAGTAGCCAACCGTGGGTTGGCGGCTCCATATATTTT.

The CDR3 reads CASSSGQGNYGYTF. The DNA of the CDR3 is TGTGCCAGCAGCTCGGGACAGGGGAACTATGGCTACACCTTC. The chain carries TRBV6-4 and TRBJ1-2; TRBD1 aligns across 10 bases. Looked up from germline, CDR1 is MRHNA and CDR2 is SNTAGT. CDR3 length: 14 residues. J lost 2 bases, V lost 6 bases, and 3 bases had no gene match.

The CDR3 spells CASSGKGRDRGFDEQFF. The DNA of the CDR3 is TGCGCCAGCAGCGGAAAGGGGAGGGACAGGGGGTTCGATGAGCAGTTCTTC. The chain is built from TRBV5-1 and TRBJ2-1, with 11 bases aligning to TRBD1. V gave up 4 bases and J gave up 8 bases; unmatched junction bases: 14. CDR1 is SGHRS and CDR2 is YFSETQ in the germline V gene. The CDR3 has 17 amino acids.

The chain is built from TRBV7-9 and TRBJ1-2, with a possible D match to TRBD1 (6 bases). CDR1 is SEHNR and CDR2 is FQNEAQ in the germline V gene (reference sequence). This CDR3 has 17 amino acids. V lost 5 bases and J 4 bases, leaving 23 bases between the germline ends. The chain's CDR3 is CASSLTNSRGLAYGYTF. The DNA for the CDR3 is TGTGCCAGCAGCCTAACGAACAGCAGGGGATTGGCCTATGGCTACACCTTC.

This clone has just a few counts. The chain recombines TRBV19 with TRBJ1-2; D perhaps matches TRBD1 (6 bases). V lost 6 bases and J 6 bases, leaving 17 bases between the germline ends. The CDR3 sequence is 14 residues long. The germline V gene encodes CDR1 LNHDA and CDR2 SQIVND (reference sequence). CDR3 nucleotides: TGTGCCAGTAGCCGAGGACAGATCAGCGATGGCTACACCTTC. This translates into CASSRGQISDGYTF.

Points on this clone: The sample carries other DNA sequences with the same CDR3. The chain couples TRBV7-9 to TRBJ2-7; 9 bases map to TRBD1. Germline V gene lookup returns CDR1 SEHNR and CDR2 FQNEAQ (reference sequence). CDR3 length: 16 amino acids. With 4 bases clipped from V and 2 bases from J, the junction kept 9 bases outside the gene matches. The chain's CDR3 is CASSSPGTGKPYEQYF. The CDR3 DNA follows: TGTGCCAGCAGCTCACCCGGGACAGGGAAGCCCTACGAGCAGTACTTC.

The chain couples TRBV6-1 to TRBJ1-2; D is possibly TRBD1 (5 bases). The CDR3 contains 20 residues. Germline V gene lookup returns CDR1 MNHNS and CDR2 SASEGT. V was trimmed by 1 base and J by 3 bases, leaving 27 bases between them. CDR3 loop: CASSEVYRGGDWREYYGYTF. As DNA, the CDR3 is TGTGCCAGCAGTGAAGTATATCGGGGGGGAGACTGGCGGGAGTACTATGGCTACACCTTC.

This clone was observed a single time. The gene calls are TRBV9 and TRBJ2-7, with 8 bases lining up with TRBD2. This CDR3 spans 17 amino acids. CDR1 SGDLS and CDR2 YYNGEE come from the germline V gene. V was pared by 3 bases and J by 0 bases, with 11 bases of the junction left unmatched. In DNA form, the CDR3 reads TGTGCCAGCAGCGCTGACCAGACTAGCGCCACCTCCTACGAGCAGTACTTC. Translating gives CASSADQTSATSYEQYF.

Details on this clone: Other DNA sequences of this sample code for an identical CDR3. Here the CDR3 reads CASSESGEETQYF. The CDR3 DNA is TGTGCCAGCAGTGAAAGCGGGGAAGAGACCCAGTACTTC. The genes are TRBV6-1 and TRBJ2-5, with 7 bases aligning to TRBD2. Germline CDR1 reads MNHNS; CDR2 reads SASEGT. V lost 2 bases to trimming and J lost 3 bases; unmatched junction nucleotides: 0. This CDR3 comprises 13 residues.

This chain joins TRBV15 and TRBJ1-2; weak D call: TRBD1 (5 bases). The germline V gene encodes CDR1 LNHNV and CDR2 YYDKDF (reference sequence). Trimming shortened V by 0 bases and J by 10 bases, and 15 bases separated the two germline ends. The CDR3 spans 14 residues. The CDR3 nucleotides are TGTGCCACCAGCAGAGATTTGCCAAGACAGTACTACACCTTC. Translating it yields CATSRDLPRQYYTF.

The V and J genes are TRBV27 and TRBJ2-5; no definite D call. CDR1 is MNHEY, CDR2 SMNVEV, per germline (reference sequence). This CDR3 comprises 11 residues. V lost 9 bases and J lost 5, with 10 bases in between. As DNA, the CDR3 is TGTGCCAGACGACTGAGGGAGACCCAGTACTTC. It yields the protein CARRLRETQYF.

V is TRBV27 and J is TRBJ2-3, with D perhaps TRBD2 (6 bases). Germline V lookup: CDR1 MNHEY, CDR2 SMNVEV (reference sequence). The V end lost 5 bases, the J end lost 0 bases, and 21 bases lay between the germline ends. This CDR3 is 18 amino acids long. The CDR3 sequence is CASSPRARLDSSTDTQYF. The DNA for the CDR3 is TGTGCCAGCAGTCCTAGGGCCAGACTAGATTCTAGCACAGATACGCAGTATTTT.

The chain couples TRBV28 to TRBJ1-1; perhaps TRBD1 as D (6 bases). The CDR3 spans 13 residues. The V and J ends lost 3 bases and 9 bases respectively, with 14 bases between them. CDR1 and CDR2 from the germline V gene are MDHEN and SYDVKM. DNA of the CDR3: TGTGCCAGCAGTTTTACCGACAGGTTTAAAGCTTTCTTT. Amino acids: CASSFTDRFKAFF.

Here the CDR3 DNA reads TGTGCCAGCATCCCGGGGGTCCCCAACACTGAAGCTTTCTTT. Its protein is CASIPGVPNTEAFF. The V and J genes are TRBV6-6 and TRBJ1-1, with a weak D call TRBD1 (5 bases). The germline gives CDR1 MNHNY, CDR2 SVGAGI (reference sequence). Between the trimmed V and J ends, which lost 7 bases and 2 bases, there was a span of 14 bases. This CDR3 contains 14 residues.